This T cell receptor (beta chain) is from a study of regulatory T cells in long-lasting Graves disease. Specified time point: newly diagnosed GD, antithyroid drugs for less than 3 months. PBMC RNA was the source of the TCR library. Clinicians diagnosed Graves' disease using American Thyroid Association guidelines. Trimming removed 7 bases at V and 0 bases at J, with 10 bases between. The CDR3 consists of 12 residues. CDR1 GTSNPN and CDR2 SVGIG come from the germline V gene (reference sequence). Libraries of TCR beta came from iRepertoire HTBI primers plus Arm-PCR of CDR3 regions. In the original workflow: Across the samples, identification revealed some 59 TRBV and 14 TRBJ segments. Each CDR3 protein is one row after TCRdb ran MiXCR on the multiplex PCR reads. In this record, the V and J calls reflect TCRdb's handling and not the investigators' own analysis. The sample has around 450,000 distinct CDR3 sequences, around 15% seen once; the top ten hold 9% to 15%.

This clonotype has a count of ten or more. The sample was also linked to a second study, of T cells in Graves' hyperthyroidism and ophthalmopathy. That report adds: Hyperthyroidism had been newly diagnosed in patients aged 18 to 65, and its duration was under 2 months. Expanded thyroid clonotypes (above 0.001) were mostly also found in blood.

V usage is TRBV30 and J usage is TRBJ2-7; no clear D gene. Material: peripheral blood mononuclear cells (PBMCs), obtained at new diagnosis, from a patient treated with antithyroid drugs. This TCR was recovered from a man in his forties with Graves disease. The CDR3 DNA is TGTGCCTCTACCCTGAACTCCTACGAGCAGTACTTC. Its protein product is CASTLNSYEQYF. Together with reference TRBV30 and TRBJ2-7, the CDR3 gives the full variable domain: SQTIHQWPATLVQPVGSPLSLECTVEGTSNPNLYWYRQAAGRGLQLLFYSVGIGQISSEVPQNLSASRPQDRQFILSSKKLLLSDSGFYLCASTLNSYEQYFGPGTRLTVT.